The 14 T cell receptor beta chains in this list originate from one sample, sequenced in a study of cytomegalovirus exposure and HLA in healthy donors. Both 60 Vbeta primers and 13 Jbeta primers went into the PCR. Profiled with immunoSEQ multiplex PCR; TCRdb holds only in-frame clones, not every one. In the table there are around 130,000 clones, roughly 77% of which are singletons. Sequenced: PBMCs. The receptors were sampled from a man aged 35 to 55 in good health and CMV-seronegative.

The rearrangement links TRBV11-2 to TRBJ2-1; perhaps TRBD1 as D (5 bases). V was trimmed by 5 bases and J by 4 bases, leaving 18 bases between them. Germline CDR1 is SGHAT and CDR2 is FQNNGV. The CDR3 runs to 16 residues. CDR3 sequence (DNA): TGTGCCAGCAGCCCCGACAGCCCGACCCGTTACAATGAGCAGTTCTTC. It yields the protein CASSPDSPTRYNEQFF.

This sequence joins TRBV5-1 and TRBJ2-7, with D perhaps matching TRBD1 (5 bases). V was trimmed by 4 bases and J by 0 bases, leaving 11 bases between them. Germline values: CDR1 SGHRS, CDR2 YFSETQ. This CDR3 spans 14 amino acids. The DNA for the CDR3 is TGCGCCAGCAGCGTGACAGTTACCTCCTACGAGCAGTACTTC. This encodes CASSVTVTSYEQYF.

The J gene is TRBJ2-1, the V gene TRBV10-3, with 9 bases matching TRBD2. Germline V gives CDR1 ENHRY, CDR2 SYGVKD. This CDR3 has 14 residues. The V and J ends lost 5 bases and 8 bases, in that order; junction bases with no gene match: 7. DNA for the CDR3: TGTGCCATCAGTCGCCTAGCGGGAAACGATGAGCAGTTCTTC. The encoded protein is CAISRLAGNDEQFF.

This clone was detected only a few times. The chain uses TRBV27 and TRBJ2-7, with 7 bases that match TRBD2. The germline V gene has CDR1 MNHEY and CDR2 SMNVEV (reference sequence). V was clipped by 0 bases and J by 6 bases; unmatched bases: 11. The CDR3 contains 16 residues. The CDR3 DNA reads TGTGCCAGCAGTTTATCGTTGGTCGGTAGGGAGGGCGAGCAGTACTTC. It translates to CASSLSLVGREGEQYF.

Only one count was recorded for this clone. The chain employs TRBV28 and TRBJ2-5; TRBD1 matches at 7 bases. The V gene end was trimmed by 5 bases and the J gene end by 1 base; junction bases not matched to a gene: 13. The CDR3 has 17 amino acids. Germline values: CDR1 MDHEN, CDR2 SYDVKM. CDR3 bases: TGTGCCAGCAGTCGAACGCCGGGACAGACCCTCCAAGAGACCCAGTACTTC. Protein sequence: CASSRTPGQTLQETQYF.

This clone is classed as medium-sized. V is TRBV6-4 and J is TRBJ2-3; 8 nucleotides align to TRBD2. The CDR3 has 14 residues. CDR1 and CDR2 from the germline V gene are MRHNA and SNTAGT. J lost 1 base, V lost 3 bases, and 0 bases had no gene match. The CDR3 spells CASSETSGTDTQYF. The CDR3 coding sequence is TGTGCCAGCAGTGAGACTAGCGGCACAGATACGCAGTATTTT.

This clone was detected once. The rearrangement joins TRBV5-1 to TRBJ1-1; possibly TRBD1 for D (5 bases). The V end was cut by 3 bases, the J end by 2 bases, with 14 bases between. Looked up from germline, CDR1 is SGHRS and CDR2 is YFSETQ. This CDR3 region has 15 residues. The DNA for the CDR3 is TGCGCCAGCAGCTCCTCCGGGACTTTAAACACTGAAGCTTTCTTT. It specifies CASSSSGTLNTEAFF. Filled out from reference TRBV5-1 and TRBJ1-1, the complete variable domain reads KAGVTQTPRYLIKTRGQQVTLSCSPISGHRSVSWYQQTPGQGLQFLFEYFSETQRNKGNFPGRFSGRQFSNSRSEMNVSTLELGDSALYLCASSSSGTLNTEAFFGQGTRLTVV.

This clone was detected only once. The rearrangement links TRBV7-2 to TRBJ2-7; weak D call: TRBD1 (7 bases). The CDR3 spans 13 residues. The ends were cut back, 4 bases at V and 3 bases at J, with 10 bases in the middle. CDR1 is SGHTA and CDR2 is FQGNSA in the germline V gene. The CDR3 coding sequence is TGTGCCAGCAGCTACCAGGGGGGCTACGAGCAGTACTTC. The encoded protein is CASSYQGGYEQYF.

This sequence joins TRBV28 and TRBJ2-7, with 12 bases aligning to TRBD2. After removal of 6 bases from V and 5 bases from J, the junction contained 2 bases not matched to a gene. CDR3 length equals 13 residues. Germline V gene lookup returns CDR1 MDHEN and CDR2 SYDVKM. The CDR3 sequence is CASSRLAGDEQYF. The CDR3 DNA reads as TGTGCCAGCAGCAGACTAGCGGGGGACGAGCAGTACTTC.

The V and J genes are TRBV27 and TRBJ2-1; 7 nucleotides agree with TRBD2. The junction had 7 bases not matched to a gene; V was cut back by 6 bases and J by 2 bases. The CDR3 contains 15 residues. Germline CDR1 reads MNHEY; CDR2 reads SMNVEV (reference sequence). This chain's CDR3 is CASSYSAGTYNEQFF. The CDR3 DNA reads TGTGCCAGCAGCTACTCAGCGGGAACCTACAATGAGCAGTTCTTC.

V is TRBV7-9 and J is TRBJ1-1, with a possible D match to TRBD1 (5 bases). Germline V gene data show CDR1 as SEHNR and CDR2 as FQNEAQ (reference sequence). The CDR3 consists of 13 residues. V was trimmed by 2 bases and J by 8 bases, leaving 12 bases between them. In DNA form, the CDR3 reads TGTGCCAGCAGCTTATCCGGCCAGGGCGAAGCTTTCTTT. Its translation is CASSLSGQGEAFF.

V usage is TRBV5-4 and J usage is TRBJ1-1; D gene ambiguous. The germline CDR1 and CDR2 sequences are SGHNT and YYREEE (reference sequence). Trimming left V 4 bases short and J 1 base short, with 11 bases between. The CDR3 loop spans 14 amino acids. The chain's CDR3 is CASSPSRGNTEAFF. The CDR3 nucleotides are TGTGCCAGCAGCCCATCCCGGGGGAACACTGAAGCTTTCTTT. The full variable domain, rest sourced from reference TRBV5-4 and TRBJ1-1, is ETGVTQSPTHLIKTRGQQVTLRCSSQSGHNTVSWYQQALGQGPQFIFQYYREEENGRGNFPPRFSGLQFPNYSSELNVNALELDDSALYLCASSPSRGNTEAFFGQGTRLTVV.

The genes are TRBV5-6 and TRBJ1-2; D ambiguous. CDR3 length equals 15 residues. V was shortened by 1 base and J by 6 bases, with 16 bases between the two germline ends. CDR1 SGHDT and CDR2 YYEEEE come from the germline V gene. This CDR3 reads CASSLTVLAGHGYTF. The CDR3 nucleotides read TGTGCCAGCAGCTTGACAGTCCTGGCGGGTCATGGCTACACCTTC.

This clone was found a few times. The chain combines TRBV9 with TRBJ2-7; tentative D call: TRBD2 (6 bases). Trimming removed 3 bases from V and 4 bases from J, with 20 bases in between. CDR1 is SGDLS and CDR2 is YYNGEE in the germline V gene. The CDR3 length is 16 residues. The DNA for the CDR3 is TGTGCCAGCAGCGGCAGAGCTAGCGCGCCTAGGTACGAGCAGTACTTC. As protein: CASSGRASAPRYEQYF.